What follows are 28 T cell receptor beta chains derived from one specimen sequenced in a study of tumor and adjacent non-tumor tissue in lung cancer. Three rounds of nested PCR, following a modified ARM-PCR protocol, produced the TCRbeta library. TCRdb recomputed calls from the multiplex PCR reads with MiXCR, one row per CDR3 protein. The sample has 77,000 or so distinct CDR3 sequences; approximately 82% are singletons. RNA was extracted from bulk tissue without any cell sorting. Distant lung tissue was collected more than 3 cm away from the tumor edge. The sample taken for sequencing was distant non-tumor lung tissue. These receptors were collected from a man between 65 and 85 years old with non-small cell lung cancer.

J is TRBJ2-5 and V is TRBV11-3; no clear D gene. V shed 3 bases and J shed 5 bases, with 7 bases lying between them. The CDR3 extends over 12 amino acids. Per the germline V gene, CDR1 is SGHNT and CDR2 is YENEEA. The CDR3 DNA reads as TGTGCCAGCAGCTTGAACGAGGAGACCCAGTACTTC. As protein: CASSLNEETQYF.

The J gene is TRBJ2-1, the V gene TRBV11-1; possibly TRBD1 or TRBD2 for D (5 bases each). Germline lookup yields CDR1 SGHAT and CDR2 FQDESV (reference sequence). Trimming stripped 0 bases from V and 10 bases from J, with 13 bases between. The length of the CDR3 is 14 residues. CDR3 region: CASSLASSWDEQFF. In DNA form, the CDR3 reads TGTGCCAGCAGCTTAGCGTCTAGTTGGGACGAGCAGTTCTTC.

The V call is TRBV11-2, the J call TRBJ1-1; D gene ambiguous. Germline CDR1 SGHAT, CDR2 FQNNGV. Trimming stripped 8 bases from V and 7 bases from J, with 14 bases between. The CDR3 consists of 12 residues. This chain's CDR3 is CASRFGKNEAFF. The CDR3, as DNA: TGTGCCAGCCGATTCGGGAAAAATGAAGCTTTCTTT.

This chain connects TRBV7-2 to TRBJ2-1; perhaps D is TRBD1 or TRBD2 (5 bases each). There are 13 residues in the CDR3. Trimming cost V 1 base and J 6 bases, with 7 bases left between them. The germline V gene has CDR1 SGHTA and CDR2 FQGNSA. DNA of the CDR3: TGTGCCAGCAGCTTAGGAGGGGCCAATGAGCAGTTCTTC. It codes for CASSLGGANEQFF.

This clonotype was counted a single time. The CDR3 spells CASSRRDSGNEVTQYF. In DNA form, the CDR3 reads TGTGCCAGCAGCCGCCGAGATAGCGGTAATGAGGTGACCCAGTACTTC. The V gene is TRBV4-2, the J gene TRBJ2-5, with D possibly being TRBD2 (6 bases). The V and J ends lost 4 bases and 7 bases respectively, with 22 bases between them. CDR1 and CDR2 (germline): LGHNA, YNFKEQ. CDR3 length equals 16 residues.

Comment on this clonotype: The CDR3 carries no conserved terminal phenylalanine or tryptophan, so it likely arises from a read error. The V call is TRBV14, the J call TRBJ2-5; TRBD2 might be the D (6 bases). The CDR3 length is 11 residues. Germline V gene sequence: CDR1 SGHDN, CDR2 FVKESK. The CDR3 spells CPCSQAGTQYL. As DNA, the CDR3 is TGTCCCTGCAGCCAAGCGGGGACCCAGTACTTA.

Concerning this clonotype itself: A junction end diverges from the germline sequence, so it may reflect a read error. CDR3 sequence: CASSLWGAQSPLRF. CDR3 sequence (DNA): TGTGCCAGCAGTTTATGGGGGGCGCAATCCCCCCTCCGCTTT. This chain links TRBV12-3 or TRBV12-4 with TRBJ1-6, with D perhaps matching TRBD1 (6 bases). The CDR3 has 14 residues.

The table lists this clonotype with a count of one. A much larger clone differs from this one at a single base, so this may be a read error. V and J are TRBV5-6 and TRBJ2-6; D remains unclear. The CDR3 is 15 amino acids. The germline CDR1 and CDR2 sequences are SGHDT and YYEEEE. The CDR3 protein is CGSSLDPSGANVLTF. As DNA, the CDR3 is TGTGGCAGCAGCTTAGATCCCTCTGGGGCCAACGTCCTGACTTTC.

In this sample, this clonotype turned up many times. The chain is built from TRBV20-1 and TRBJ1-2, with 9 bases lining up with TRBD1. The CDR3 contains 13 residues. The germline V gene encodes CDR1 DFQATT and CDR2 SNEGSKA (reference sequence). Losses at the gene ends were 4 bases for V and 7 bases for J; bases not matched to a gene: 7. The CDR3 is CSAKTGGAAGYTF. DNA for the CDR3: TGCAGTGCTAAAACAGGGGGCGCAGCTGGCTACACCTTC.

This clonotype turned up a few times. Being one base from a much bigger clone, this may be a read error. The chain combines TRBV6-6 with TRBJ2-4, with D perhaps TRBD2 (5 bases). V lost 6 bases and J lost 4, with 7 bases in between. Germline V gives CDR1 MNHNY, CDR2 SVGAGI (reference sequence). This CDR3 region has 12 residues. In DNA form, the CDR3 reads TGTGCCAGCAGAGGGAGTAAAAACATTCAGTACTTC. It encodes CASRGSKNIQYF.

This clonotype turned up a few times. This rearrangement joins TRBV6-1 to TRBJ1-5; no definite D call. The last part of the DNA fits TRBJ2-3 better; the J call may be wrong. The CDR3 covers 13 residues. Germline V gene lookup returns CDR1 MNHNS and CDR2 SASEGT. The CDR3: CASRGYGNQPQYF. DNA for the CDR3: TGTGCCAGCAGGGGTTATGGCAATCAGCCCCAGTATTTT.

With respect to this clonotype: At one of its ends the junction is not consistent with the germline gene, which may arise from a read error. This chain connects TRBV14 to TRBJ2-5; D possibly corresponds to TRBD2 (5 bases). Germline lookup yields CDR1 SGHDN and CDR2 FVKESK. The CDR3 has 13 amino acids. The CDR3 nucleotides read TGTGCCAGCAGCCAAAGACGGGAAGAGACCCAATACTTC. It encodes CASSQRREETQYF.

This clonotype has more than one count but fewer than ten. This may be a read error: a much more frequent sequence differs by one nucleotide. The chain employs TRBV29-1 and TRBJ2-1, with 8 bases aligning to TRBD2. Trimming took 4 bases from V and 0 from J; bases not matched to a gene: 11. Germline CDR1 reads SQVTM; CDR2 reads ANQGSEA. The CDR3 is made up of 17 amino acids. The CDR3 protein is CSVGDWSGRASYNEQFF. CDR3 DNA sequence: TGCAGCGTTGGAGATTGGTCCGGGAGGGCCTCCTACAATGAGCAGTTCTTC.

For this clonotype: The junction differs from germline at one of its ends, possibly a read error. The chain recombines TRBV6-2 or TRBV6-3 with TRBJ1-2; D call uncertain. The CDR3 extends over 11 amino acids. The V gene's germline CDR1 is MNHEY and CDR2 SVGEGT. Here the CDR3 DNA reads TGTGCCAGCAGGCTCTCATATGGCTACACTTTC. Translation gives CASRLSYGYTF.

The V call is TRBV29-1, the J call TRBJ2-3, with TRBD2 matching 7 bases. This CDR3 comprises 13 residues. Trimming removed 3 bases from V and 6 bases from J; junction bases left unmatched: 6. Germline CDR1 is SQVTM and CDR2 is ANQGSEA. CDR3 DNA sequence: TGCAGCGTTGAGGCGGGGGAAAAGGATACGCAGTATTTT. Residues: CSVEAGEKDTQYF.

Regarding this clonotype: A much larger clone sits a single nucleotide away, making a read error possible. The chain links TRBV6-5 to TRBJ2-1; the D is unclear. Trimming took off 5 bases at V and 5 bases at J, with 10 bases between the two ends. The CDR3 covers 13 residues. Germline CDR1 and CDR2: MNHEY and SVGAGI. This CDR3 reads CASSPGNDNEQFF. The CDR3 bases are TGTGCCAGCAGTCCTGGGAATGACAATGAGCAGTTCTTC.

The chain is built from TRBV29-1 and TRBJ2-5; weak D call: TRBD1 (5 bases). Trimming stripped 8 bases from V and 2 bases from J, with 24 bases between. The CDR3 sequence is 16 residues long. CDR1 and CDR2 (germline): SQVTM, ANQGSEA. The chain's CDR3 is CSSKSYLQTDQETQYF. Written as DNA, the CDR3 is TGCAGCTCCAAGTCCTACCTCCAGACAGATCAAGAGACCCAGTACTTC.

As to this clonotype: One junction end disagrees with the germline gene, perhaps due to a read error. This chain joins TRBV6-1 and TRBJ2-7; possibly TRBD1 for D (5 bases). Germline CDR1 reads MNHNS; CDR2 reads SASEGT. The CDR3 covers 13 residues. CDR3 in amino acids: CASIETVLNEHYF. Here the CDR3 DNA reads TGTGCCAGCATCGAGACAGTCTTGAACGAGCACTACTTC.

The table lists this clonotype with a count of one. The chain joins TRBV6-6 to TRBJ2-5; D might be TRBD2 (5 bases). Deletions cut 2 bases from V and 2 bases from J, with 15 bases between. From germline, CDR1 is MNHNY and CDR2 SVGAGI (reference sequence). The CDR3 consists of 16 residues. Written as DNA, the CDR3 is TGTGCCAGCAGTTACCCTGGGGTCAGCGGACAAGAGACCCAGTACTTC. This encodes CASSYPGVSGQETQYF.

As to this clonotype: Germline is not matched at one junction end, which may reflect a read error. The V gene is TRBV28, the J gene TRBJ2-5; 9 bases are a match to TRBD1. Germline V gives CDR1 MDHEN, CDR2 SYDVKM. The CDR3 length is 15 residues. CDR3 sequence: CASCLSGTGLRTQYF. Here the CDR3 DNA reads TGTGCCAGCTGTTTATCCGGGACAGGGCTAAGGACCCAGTACTTC.

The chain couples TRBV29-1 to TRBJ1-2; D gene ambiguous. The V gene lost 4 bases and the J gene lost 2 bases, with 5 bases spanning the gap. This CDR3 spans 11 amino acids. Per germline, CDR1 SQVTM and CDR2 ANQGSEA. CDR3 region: CSVVENYGYTF. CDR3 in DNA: TGCAGCGTTGTAGAGAACTATGGCTACACCTTC.

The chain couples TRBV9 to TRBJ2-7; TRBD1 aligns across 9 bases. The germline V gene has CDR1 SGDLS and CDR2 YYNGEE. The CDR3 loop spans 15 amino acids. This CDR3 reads CTGSAPGTGSHEQYF. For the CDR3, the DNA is TGTACCGGCAGCGCCCCCGGGACAGGGAGCCACGAGCAGTACTTC.

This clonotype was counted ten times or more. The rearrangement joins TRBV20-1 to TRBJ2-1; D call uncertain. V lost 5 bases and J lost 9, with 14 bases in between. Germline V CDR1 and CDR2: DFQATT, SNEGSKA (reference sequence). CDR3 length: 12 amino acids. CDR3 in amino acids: CSAPDLGFEQFF. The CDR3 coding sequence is TGCAGTGCTCCAGACCTTGGTTTTGAGCAGTTCTTC.

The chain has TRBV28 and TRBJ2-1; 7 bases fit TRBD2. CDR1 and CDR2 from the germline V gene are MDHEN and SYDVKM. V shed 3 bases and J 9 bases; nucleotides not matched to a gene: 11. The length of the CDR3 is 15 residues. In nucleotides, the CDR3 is TGTGCCAGCAGTTTCATGCGGGGGATTGGAGGTGAGCAGTTCTTC. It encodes CASSFMRGIGGEQFF.

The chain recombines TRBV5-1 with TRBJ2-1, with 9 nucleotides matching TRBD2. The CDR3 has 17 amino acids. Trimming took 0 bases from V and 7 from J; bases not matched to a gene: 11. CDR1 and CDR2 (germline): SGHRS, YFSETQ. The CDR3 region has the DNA TGCGCCAGCAGCTTGGCCCTTTCGGCGGGGGGGCGGAATGAGCAGTTCTTC. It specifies CASSLALSAGGRNEQFF.

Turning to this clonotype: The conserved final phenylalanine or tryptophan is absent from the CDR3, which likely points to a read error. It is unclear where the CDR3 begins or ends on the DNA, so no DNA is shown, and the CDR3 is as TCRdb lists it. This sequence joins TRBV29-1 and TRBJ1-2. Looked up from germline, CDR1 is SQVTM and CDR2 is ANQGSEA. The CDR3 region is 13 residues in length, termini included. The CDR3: CRVLQTGAYGYIV.

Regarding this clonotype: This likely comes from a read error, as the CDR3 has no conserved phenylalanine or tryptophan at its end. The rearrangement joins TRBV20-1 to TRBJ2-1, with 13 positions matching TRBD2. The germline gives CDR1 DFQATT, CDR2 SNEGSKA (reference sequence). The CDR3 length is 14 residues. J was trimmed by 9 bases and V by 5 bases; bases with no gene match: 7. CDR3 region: CSAPGLAGVSEQFL. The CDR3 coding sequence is TGCAGTGCTCCCGGACTAGCGGGAGTTAGTGAGCAGTTCTTA.

CDR3 in amino acids: CAGKIDRVLGEQYF. Here the CDR3 DNA reads TGTGCCGGCAAGATAGACAGGGTCTTAGGCGAGCAGTACTTC. The rearrangement uses TRBV6-2 or TRBV6-3 and TRBJ2-7, with TRBD1 identical over 7 bases. J lost 6 bases, V lost 11 bases, and 16 bases had no gene match. Germline CDR1 reads MNHEY; CDR2 reads SVGEGT. The CDR3 loop spans 14 amino acids.